The rows below give T cell receptor beta chains drawn from one sample of a study of OX40 agonist ivuxolimab in advanced cancers. Produced via immunoSEQ multiplex PCR; TCRdb's table is partial and in-frame only. The sample lists some 32,000 clones; 84% were seen once. The sequencing used CD4+ or CD8+ T cells sorted from blood, collected in a trial of the OX40 agonist ivuxolimab. These receptors were obtained from an adult with an advanced solid tumor such as melanoma, head and neck, liver or kidney cancer. The CDR3 runs from the conserved cysteine through the conserved F or W. A D gene is named only where the DNA matches it firmly. Clone size, where shown, is once, few, many, or a class for clones that have expanded.

j_gene: TRBJ2-3
v_gene: TRBV4-1
abundance: -
d_gene: TRBD2
CDR3nt: TGCGCCAGCAGCCAAGATGGACTAGCGGGGGTTACAGATACGCAGTATTTT
CDR3aa: CASSQDGLAGVTDTQYF

j_gene: TRBJ2-1
v_gene: TRBV29-1
abundance: -
d_gene: TRBD1
CDR3nt: TGCAGCGTTGACCGGACAGGGGTCTATGAGCAGTTCTTC
CDR3aa: CSVDRTGVYEQFF

j_gene: TRBJ2-1
v_gene: TRBV28
abundance: -
d_gene: TRBD2
CDR3nt: TGTGCCAGCAGTCTAGCGGGAGGGTCCTACAATGAGCAGTTCTTC
CDR3aa: CASSLAGGSYNEQFF

j_gene: TRBJ1-1
v_gene: TRBV5-1
abundance: -
d_gene: -
CDR3nt: TGCGCCAGCAGGTCCGGTCACAGCATGAACACTGAAGCTTTCTTT
CDR3aa: CASRSGHSMNTEAFF

j_gene: TRBJ2-5
v_gene: TRBV6-5
abundance: -
d_gene: -
CDR3nt: TGTGCCAGCAGTTACTCCGGGACGGTGGGAGAGACCCAGTACTTC
CDR3aa: CASSYSGTVGETQYF

j_gene: TRBJ1-2
v_gene: TRBV5-1
abundance: -
d_gene: -
CDR3nt: TGCGCCAGCAGCTTCGAGGGCAGGGAGGGACATGGCTACACCTTC
CDR3aa: CASSFEGREGHGYTF

j_gene: TRBJ2-1
v_gene: TRBV6-4
abundance: few
d_gene: TRBD2
CDR3nt: TGTGCCAGCAGTGAACGTCTAGCGGGGTACAATGAGCAGTTCTTC
CDR3aa: CASSERLAGYNEQFF

j_gene: TRBJ2-3
v_gene: TRBV4-1
abundance: -
d_gene: TRBD2
CDR3nt: TGCGCCAGCAGCCAAAAGCTAGCGGGAGTCACAGATACGCAGTATTTT
CDR3aa: CASSQKLAGVTDTQYF

j_gene: TRBJ2-3
v_gene: TRBV27
abundance: -
d_gene: TRBD2
CDR3nt: TGTGCCAGCAGTTTCACTAGCGGGAGGGCCACAGATACGCAGTATTTT
CDR3aa: CASSFTSGRATDTQYF

j_gene: TRBJ1-5
v_gene: TRBV7-8
abundance: -
d_gene: -
CDR3nt: TGTGCCAGCAGCTTAGGGACACGGTATAGCAATCAGCCCCAGCATTTT
CDR3aa: CASSLGTRYSNQPQHF

j_gene: TRBJ2-5
v_gene: TRBV27
abundance: -
d_gene: -
CDR3nt: TGTGCCAGCAGTTTAGGCAGGGGATACGAGACCCAGTACTTC
CDR3aa: CASSLGRGYETQYF

j_gene: TRBJ1-2
v_gene: TRBV9
abundance: -
d_gene: -
CDR3nt: TGTGCCAGCAGCGTAGCGTGGCAGCTTTCGGATGGCTACACCTTC
CDR3aa: CASSVAWQLSDGYTF

j_gene: TRBJ2-2
v_gene: TRBV30
abundance: -
d_gene: -
CDR3nt: TGTGCCTGGAGTGTAGGGGACACCGGGGAGCTGTTTTTT
CDR3aa: CAWSVGDTGELFF

j_gene: TRBJ1-5
v_gene: TRBV6-6
abundance: -
d_gene: -
CDR3nt: TGTGCCAGCAGTTCGGACGGAGAAAATCAGCCCCAGCATTTT
CDR3aa: CASSSDGENQPQHF

j_gene: TRBJ1-1
v_gene: TRBV7-3
abundance: -
d_gene: -
CDR3nt: TGTGCCAGCAGCTTCGGAGTCCTGCCTTTCTTT
CDR3aa: CASSFGVLPFF

j_gene: TRBJ2-7
v_gene: TRBV30
abundance: -
d_gene: -
CDR3nt: TGTGCCTGGAGTCAGGATCACTACGAGCAGTACTTC
CDR3aa: CAWSQDHYEQYF

j_gene: TRBJ1-2
v_gene: TRBV7-2
abundance: once
d_gene: TRBD1
CDR3nt: TGTGCCAGCAGCACGGACAGGGGGTCTGGAGATAACTATGGCTACACCTTC
CDR3aa: CASSTDRGSGDNYGYTF

j_gene: TRBJ2-5
v_gene: TRBV28
abundance: -
d_gene: TRBD1
CDR3nt: TGTGCCAGCAGATACCGGGACAGGCCCCCAGAGACCCAGTACTTC
CDR3aa: CASRYRDRPPETQYF

j_gene: TRBJ1-5
v_gene: TRBV6-4
abundance: -
d_gene: -
CDR3nt: TGTGCCAGCAGGACCTTATCGGGGGGTAATCAGCCCCAGCATTTT
CDR3aa: CASRTLSGGNQPQHF

j_gene: TRBJ2-1
v_gene: TRBV18
abundance: -
d_gene: -
CDR3nt: TGTGCCAGCTCACCACGGGATTGGCTCGCCGACTACAATGAGCAGTTCTTC
CDR3aa: CASSPRDWLADYNEQFF

j_gene: TRBJ2-3
v_gene: TRBV13
abundance: -
d_gene: -
CDR3nt: TGTGCCAGCAGCTTAGGGGTAGGGGAGACCACAGATACGCAGTATTTT
CDR3aa: CASSLGVGETTDTQYF

j_gene: TRBJ1-1
v_gene: TRBV9
abundance: few
d_gene: -
CDR3nt: TGTGCCAGCAGCGTAGGAGGGGGAGAAGCTTTCTTT
CDR3aa: CASSVGGGEAFF

j_gene: TRBJ1-5
v_gene: TRBV4-1
abundance: -
d_gene: -
CDR3nt: TGCGCCAGCAGCCAATCACAAGGGCAACGCAATCAGCCCCAGCATTTT
CDR3aa: CASSQSQGQRNQPQHF

j_gene: TRBJ2-7
v_gene: TRBV27
abundance: -
d_gene: TRBD1
CDR3nt: TGTGCCAGTAGTCTGACAGGGGCCTTCTCCTACGAGCAGTACTTC
CDR3aa: CASSLTGAFSYEQYF

j_gene: TRBJ2-2
v_gene: TRBV11-3
abundance: -
d_gene: -
CDR3nt: TGTGCCAGCAAAGGGACGGAGACCACCGGGGAGCTGTTTTTT
CDR3aa: CASKGTETTGELFF

j_gene: TRBJ2-7
v_gene: TRBV4-1
abundance: few
d_gene: -
CDR3nt: TGCGCCAGCAGCCAAGAAGGCGGGCTGGACGAGCAGTACTTC
CDR3aa: CASSQEGGLDEQYF